This TCR beta chain stems from a study of blood T cell repertoires in COVID-19. About the research overall: Acute-phase and convalescent COVID-19 samples originated in the United States, Italy and Spain. Sources were T cells, B-cell-depleted T cells, or PBMCs; the material itself was cDNA or gDNA.

Per the original data handling: Reference gene primer amplification in the assay estimated nucleated cell counts. Measured with immunoSEQ multiplex PCR; TCRdb has only the in-frame clones, and not every one. V, J and clone size are those of that table, while D and trimming were read from the DNA. The repertoire holds 150,000 to 200,000 clones, with around 90% as singletons. Input material: peripheral blood. The source is a man in his fifties or sixties with acute or convalescent COVID-19.

The DNA for the CDR3 is TGCAGCGTTGATAGTCAGGGAGGCTATGGCTACACCTTC. It translates to CSVDSQGGYGYTF. This chain links TRBV29-1 with TRBJ1-2; weak D call: TRBD1 (5 bases). The CDR3 is 13 amino acids. Germline V gives CDR1 SQVTM, CDR2 ANQGSEA. Between the trimmed V and J ends, which lost 3 bases and 4 bases, there was a span of 12 bases.